This T cell receptor beta chain was retrieved from a study of CD8+CD57+ T cells in acquired aplastic anemia. Overall study: Yields of DNA that came from sorted CD4+ and CD8+ cells averaged roughly 3.2 ug.

Profiles of TCR beta VDJ and CDR3 were generated from a genomic DNA template. TCRdb independently ran MiXCR on the reads; one entry per CDR3 protein. The sample holds around 170,000 distinct CDR3 sequences, just under 50% seen once. V was clipped by 0 bases and J by 0 bases; unmatched bases: 7. Germline CDR1 and CDR2: LNHNV and YYDKDF (reference sequence). This CDR3 comprises 17 residues. In patients chosen for sequencing, flow cytometry had shown CD8+CD57+ cell expansion. Blood samples were obtained from patients who had received no prior therapy. Material for sequencing was sorted CD4+, CD8+, or CD8+CD57+ T cells (not recorded which) from PBMCs. The chain recombines TRBV15 with TRBJ1-2, with 7 bases identical to TRBD1. This receptor was taken from a human donor with aplastic anemia. CDR3 sequence: CATSRDRGTVSNYGYTF. Here the CDR3 DNA reads TGTGCCACCAGCAGAGATAGGGGGACAGTCTCTAACTATGGCTACACCTTC.